One and the same sample provided the 18 T cell receptor beta chains below, sequenced in a study of response to subunit inactivated influenza vaccine. TCRdb called the RT-PCR reads again in MiXCR, with one record for every CDR3 protein. The sample lists more than 700,000 distinct CDR3 sequences, 21% occurring once. Sequenced here: PBMCs from blood, sampled around 5 days after vaccination. These receptors were obtained from a man aged 50 to 59 who received an inactivated influenza vaccine.

This clonotype was counted a few times. The rearrangement uses TRBV6-5 and TRBJ2-2; 7 bases align to TRBD2. There are 14 residues in the CDR3. Germline V gene sequence: CDR1 MNHEY, CDR2 SVGAGI. V lost 2 bases and J lost 7; bases outside the gene matches: 4. Here the CDR3 reads CASSYLAGDGELFF. The CDR3 DNA reads TGTGCCAGCAGTTACCTGGCGGGAGACGGGGAGCTGTTTTTT.

The gene calls are TRBV7-9 and TRBJ2-7; 9 positions match TRBD2. CDR1 is SEHNR and CDR2 is FQNEAQ in the germline V gene (reference sequence). The CDR3 length is 16 residues. Trimming removed 5 bases from V and 0 bases from J; junction bases left unmatched: 8. CDR3 loop: CASSGAGGDSSYEQYF. In nucleotides, the CDR3 is TGTGCCAGCAGCGGCGCGGGAGGGGACAGCTCCTACGAGCAGTACTTC.

Points on this clonotype: At one end, the junction sequence differs from germline, possibly due to a read error. The genes are TRBV7-8 and TRBJ1-2; D may be TRBD1 (6 bases). The CDR3 is 13 residues long. Germline CDR1 is SGHVS and CDR2 is FQNEAQ. CDR3 loop: CASSLRNRAAPLF. CDR3 nucleotides: TGTGCCAGCAGCTTAAGGAACAGGGCGGCACCACTTTTC.

The genes are TRBV5-1 and TRBJ1-2; TRBD1 aligns across 8 bases. V trimming: 4 bases; J trimming: 5 bases; junction bases outside the gene matches: 10. The length of the CDR3 is 15 residues. CDR1 and CDR2 (germline): SGHRS, YFSETQ. The CDR3 reads CASSSGQGITYGYTF. The CDR3 DNA follows: TGCGCCAGCAGCAGTGGACAGGGAATTACGTATGGCTACACCTTC.

This clonotype was counted only a few times. The chain combines TRBV10-3 with TRBJ1-1, with TRBD1 matching 7 bases. The J segment lost 3 bases and the V segment lost 6 bases, leaving 7 bases of the junction unmatched. The CDR3 loop spans 14 amino acids. Germline-derived CDR1 and CDR2 are ENHRY and SYGVKD. CDR3: CAIRARTGDTEAFF. In DNA form, the CDR3 reads TGTGCCATCAGGGCTAGGACAGGCGACACTGAAGCTTTCTTT.

The chain joins TRBV20-1 to TRBJ1-6; D call uncertain. The V end lost 1 base, the J end lost 7 bases, and 20 bases lay between the germline ends. This CDR3 is built from 17 residues. Germline V gene lookup returns CDR1 DFQATT and CDR2 SNEGSKA (reference sequence). The DNA for the CDR3 is TGCAGTGCTAGAGTCCCAGGAGGGCCACCTACGAATTCACCCCTCCACTTT. This translates into CSARVPGGPPTNSPLHF.

There are a few counts of this clonotype. The DNA of the CDR3 is TGTGCCAGCTCACCAGGGACAGTGAGCAATCAGCCCCAGCATTTT. This sequence encodes CASSPGTVSNQPQHF. The chain carries TRBV18 and TRBJ1-5, with TRBD1 matching 7 bases. CDR3 length: 15 residues. The germline gives CDR1 KGHSH, CDR2 LQKENI. V dropped 2 bases and J dropped 1; count of bases not matched to a gene: 2.

V usage is TRBV4-2 and J usage is TRBJ1-3; TRBD1 might be the D (5 bases). V was cut by 0 bases and J by 0 bases, with 9 bases left in between. The CDR3 covers 16 residues. Germline CDR1 LGHNA, CDR2 YNFKEQ. The CDR3 loop is CASSQEGLLSGNTIYF. The DNA for the CDR3 is TGTGCCAGCAGCCAAGAGGGACTCCTCTCTGGAAACACCATATATTTT.

Details on this clonotype: One end of the junction is discordant with germline, which a read error may explain. The chain has TRBV18 and TRBJ2-2, with 9 bases matching TRBD1. This CDR3 is built from 15 residues. Looked up from germline, CDR1 is KGHSH and CDR2 is LQKENI. CDR3 region: CASPPPRTGAGELFF. CDR3 nucleotides: TGTGCCAGCCCACCACCTAGGACAGGGGCCGGGGAGCTGTTTTTT.

The chain carries TRBV5-1 and TRBJ1-2; 7 bases fit TRBD1. Germline values: CDR1 SGHRS, CDR2 YFSETQ. The CDR3 covers 14 residues. V shed 4 bases, J shed 0 bases, and the junction held 3 bases outside the gene matches. This chain's CDR3 is CASSPDRSNYGYTF. CDR3 bases: TGCGCCAGCAGCCCGGACAGGTCTAACTATGGCTACACCTTC.

This clonotype was counted many times. This sequence joins TRBV4-3 and TRBJ2-3; the D gene is possibly TRBD2 (7 bases). V lost 4 bases, J lost 5 bases, and 13 bases lay in between. This CDR3 has 14 residues. The germline V gene has CDR1 LGHNA and CDR2 YSLEER. This CDR3 is CASSRGGAVDTQYF. The DNA for the CDR3 is TGCGCCAGCAGCCGAGGGGGGGCCGTAGATACGCAGTATTTT.

V gene TRBV12-3 or TRBV12-4 combines with J gene TRBJ1-2; 9 bases agree with TRBD1. This CDR3 is built from 14 residues. J was trimmed by 6 bases and V by 5 bases; bases with no gene match: 7. The CDR3 nucleotides read TGTGCCAGCAGTGTCCTGAACAGGGGGCATGGCTACACCTTC. This gives the protein CASSVLNRGHGYTF.

The CDR3: CASSIAGTGRNGQPQHF. CDR3 nucleotides: TGTGCCAGTAGTATTGCCGGGACAGGGAGAAATGGGCAGCCCCAGCATTTT. The rearrangement joins TRBV19 to TRBJ1-5; 9 nucleotides align to TRBD1. This CDR3 region has 17 residues. Germline CDR1 reads LNHDA; CDR2 reads SQIVND (reference sequence). The junction had 13 bases not matched to a gene; V was cut back by 3 bases and J by 7 bases.

The chain links TRBV27 to TRBJ1-4, with a possible D match to TRBD1 (6 bases). The V and J ends lost 5 bases and 8 bases respectively, with 21 bases between them. CDR1 MNHEY and CDR2 SMNVEV come from the germline V gene (reference sequence). The CDR3 has 16 residues. The CDR3 DNA follows: TGTGCCAGCAGTCCTATCCATGGGCAGGGGAACGAAAAACTGTTTTTT. Translating it yields CASSPIHGQGNEKLFF.

This clonotype was picked up a small number of times. The rearrangement joins TRBV29-1 to TRBJ2-1; D not certain. V was trimmed by 3 bases and J by 7 bases, leaving 10 bases between them. The CDR3 is 12 residues long. CDR1 and CDR2 from the germline V gene are SQVTM and ANQGSEA. The CDR3 loop is CSVDSPGNEQFF. CDR3 sequence (DNA): TGCAGCGTTGACAGCCCTGGTAATGAGCAGTTCTTC.

This clonotype was detected only a few times. CDR3 sequence reads: CASRWSTDTQYF. Written as DNA, the CDR3 is TGCGCCAGCAGGTGGAGCACAGATACGCAGTATTTT. J is TRBJ2-3 and V is TRBV5-1, with D hard to call. V was cut by 5 bases and J by 0 bases, with 4 bases left in between. The CDR3 extends over 12 amino acids. Germline CDR1 SGHRS, CDR2 YFSETQ.

There are a few counts of this clonotype. The chain is built from TRBV29-1 and TRBJ2-7; TRBD1 matches 8 bases. The trim removed 5 bases at V and 3 bases at J, leaving 9 bases unmatched. Germline loops: CDR1 SQVTM, CDR2 ANQGSEA. This CDR3 contains 14 residues. The CDR3 reads CSVYDRGVGYEQYF. CDR3 nucleotide sequence: TGCAGCGTTTACGACAGGGGCGTTGGCTACGAGCAGTACTTC.

The genes are TRBV12-3 or TRBV12-4 and TRBJ1-4; D unclear. This CDR3 is built from 14 residues. V was clipped by 3 bases and J by 3 bases, with 8 bases between them. As DNA, the CDR3 is TGTGCCAGCAGTTTTTCCAGCTCTAATGAAAAACTGTTTTTT. Encoded protein: CASSFSSSNEKLFF.